Included here is one T cell receptor (beta chain) sequence, with context. Its antigen is unidentified. This sample is drawn from a study of T-cell reconstitution after alpha-beta-depleted transplantation in children. The TCRbeta library was prepared with unique molecular identifiers. A single record per CDR3 protein comes from TCRdb applying MiXCR to the PCR reads. The sample includes around 960,000 distinct CDR3 sequences, 25% to 30% of them seen just once. Study results and limitations: About two months after transplant, alpha-beta T cells reportedly came from several hundred expanded graft clones. A year had passed since transplant, and T-cell counts and diversity by then came mostly from newly produced T cells.

Germline lookup yields CDR1 MGHRA and CDR2 YSYEKL. Trimming pared 3 bases from V and 0 bases from J, leaving 11 bases between. The CDR3 spans 15 residues. The sequence came from a boy under two years old who had a stem cell transplant for SCID, so the T cells may come from the graft donor. V and J are TRBV4-1 and TRBJ1-1; D is perhaps TRBD1 (6 bases). This sample comprised PBMCs, mostly from graft donor cells, obtained 360 days after TCRalphabeta/CD19-depleted stem cell transplant. The CDR3 sequence is CASSQSGQMNTEAFF. DNA of the CDR3: TGCGCCAGCAGCCAGAGCGGACAGATGAACACTGAAGCTTTCTTT.